The present T cell receptor beta chain was sequenced within a study of monozygotic twins with inflammatory bowel disease. Notes on the study in general: Since immunosuppressive treatments differed, patient repertoires may have gained added variability.

TCRdb re-called the 5' RACE reads and shows each CDR3 protein once, DNA omitted. The listing contains approximately 330,000 distinct CDR3 sequences. On this clonotype: What it recognizes is unknown.

This CDR3 comprises 19 residues. The germline V gene encodes CDR1 LGHNA and CDR2 YNFKEQ. This chain joins TRBV4-2 and TRBJ1-1; TCRdb's D call, TRBD1, is unchecked because there is no DNA. The TCR sequence derives from a human donor with ulcerative colitis or Crohn's disease, or a healthy co-twin of an affected twin (not recorded which). The sequencing sample was made of blood. This chain's CDR3 is CASSQDVAGENVMNTEAFF.